Below, 10 T cell receptor beta chains from the same sample are listed, as sequenced in a study of lymphopenia after photon versus proton radiotherapy. Here immunoSEQ multiplex PCR was the method, and the copy in TCRdb shows in-frame clones only, minus some. Here the sample spans about 53,000 clones, around four fifths being singletons. The specimen was peripheral blood, collected from a patient treated with photon-based radiotherapy. All receptors come from a man over 45 with gastric cancer.

The rearrangement links TRBV6-4 to TRBJ1-1; maybe TRBD1 (5 bases). This CDR3 has 13 amino acids. The V end lost 5 bases, the J end lost 1 base, and 8 bases lay between the germline ends. Germline CDR1 and CDR2: MRHNA and SNTAGT. The CDR3, as DNA: TGTGCCAGCAGTCGGGACGGGAACACTGAAGCTTTCTTT. Translating gives CASSRDGNTEAFF.

At least ten counts were recorded for this clone. This rearrangement joins TRBV6-1 to TRBJ2-7; a possible D gene is TRBD1 (5 bases). The CDR3 is made up of 14 amino acids. Trimming cost V 0 bases and J 7 bases, with 13 bases left between them. Germline V gene data show CDR1 as MNHNS and CDR2 as SASEGT. The CDR3 loop is CASSEAYGAREQYF. DNA for the CDR3: TGTGCCAGCAGTGAAGCTTATGGGGCAAGGGAGCAGTACTTC.

The V call is TRBV5-6, the J call TRBJ2-5, with unresolved D. The CDR3 is 16 residues long. Trimming took 4 bases from V and 0 from J, leaving 16 bases between them. Germline V gene sequence: CDR1 SGHDT, CDR2 YYEEEE. CDR3 coding DNA: TGTGCCAGCAGCCTGCCGACGGTTGGGTACCAAGAGACCCAGTACTTC. Its protein product is CASSLPTVGYQETQYF.

J is TRBJ1-1 and V is TRBV5-6, with a tentative D call TRBD1 (6 bases). CDR1 and CDR2 (germline): SGHDT, YYEEEE. The CDR3 runs to 13 residues. Trimming removed 2 bases from V and 7 bases from J, with 12 bases in between. CDR3 coding DNA: TGTGCCAGCAGCTTACCGACAGGCTTTGAAGCTTTCTTT. Protein product: CASSLPTGFEAFF.

This rearrangement joins TRBV19 to TRBJ2-2; 8 bases are shared with TRBD2. The CDR3 has 15 amino acids. From germline, CDR1 is LNHDA and CDR2 SQIVND (reference sequence). The ends lost 4 bases at V and 1 base at J; junction bases unmatched: 2. CDR3 protein: CASSNLAGNTGELFF. The DNA for the CDR3 is TGTGCCAGTAGTAATCTAGCGGGGAACACCGGGGAGCTGTTTTTT.

The CDR3 loop is CASRNTGGSTDTQYF. In DNA, the CDR3 is TGTGCCAGCAGGAATACGGGAGGCAGCACAGATACGCAGTATTTT. This chain links TRBV6-5 with TRBJ2-3, with TRBD2 matching 7 bases. This CDR3 is built from 15 residues. With 6 bases clipped from V and 0 bases from J, the junction kept 6 bases outside the gene matches. Germline V gene data show CDR1 as MNHEY and CDR2 as SVGAGI.

The rearrangement uses TRBV13 and TRBJ2-7; 13 positions match TRBD2. Germline values: CDR1 PRHDT, CDR2 FYEKMQ (reference sequence). The CDR3 spans 16 residues. J was trimmed by 10 bases and V by 2 bases; bases with no gene match: 11. The CDR3 nucleotides are TGTGCCAGCAGCTTACGGCTCGGACTAGCGGGAGTCGGACAGTACTTC. It yields the protein CASSLRLGLAGVGQYF.

This clone was detected once. The chain uses TRBV19 and TRBJ1-1, with D perhaps TRBD1 (6 bases). V lost 5 bases to trimming and J lost 3 bases, with 16 bases between them. The CDR3 extends over 15 amino acids. Germline V gene lookup returns CDR1 LNHDA and CDR2 SQIVND (reference sequence). CDR3 amino acids: CASSARQVADTEAFF. The CDR3 DNA sequence: TGTGCCAGTAGTGCAAGACAGGTCGCGGACACTGAAGCTTTCTTT.

The chain recombines TRBV11-2 with TRBJ1-5, with TRBD1 as a possible D gene (5 bases). From germline, CDR1 is SGHAT and CDR2 FQNNGV. This CDR3 has 15 amino acids. Deletions cut 5 bases from V and 0 bases from J, with 11 bases between. In DNA, the CDR3 is TGTGCCAGCAGCGCCTCGGGGACTAGCAATCAGCCCCAGCATTTT. It translates to CASSASGTSNQPQHF.

The rearrangement links TRBV28 to TRBJ2-5, with D possibly matching TRBD1 (6 bases). The V gene's germline CDR1 is MDHEN and CDR2 SYDVKM. The CDR3 consists of 13 residues. Between the trimmed V and J ends, which lost 1 base and 8 bases, there was a span of 11 bases. CDR3 nucleotides: TGTGCCAGCAGTTTATTCACAGGGCCAACCCAGTACTTC. This translates into CASSLFTGPTQYF.